This T cell receptor beta chain was obtained from a study of T-cell memory formation after mild COVID-19. TCRdb reprocessed the 5' RACE reads with MiXCR, giving one entry per CDR3 protein. The table lists about 84,000 distinct CDR3 sequences, 14% of them singletons. Germline V gene lookup returns CDR1 LNHNV and CDR2 YYDKDF (reference sequence). The V end lost 5 bases, the J end lost 1 base, and 13 bases lay between the germline ends. The CDR3 has 15 amino acids. This clonotype was counted only a few times. The source material was PBMCs or a T cell subset sorted from them (not recorded which). This rearrangement joins TRBV15 to TRBJ2-3; D might be TRBD1 (6 bases). The source is an adult woman who had mild COVID-19 (a few samples of this study predate the infection). Cell type and time point are not known. Here the CDR3 reads CATSGTRRGTDTQYF. CDR3 nucleotides: TGTGCCACCAGCGGGACACGAAGGGGCACAGATACGCAGTATTTT.